These 13 T cell receptor beta chains were all obtained from the same sample, sequenced in a study of Ad26.COV2.S vaccination and SARS-CoV-2 variants. Using immunoSEQ multiplex PCR, the repertoire was profiled, and TCRdb retains in-frame clones only, with some absent. The repertoire includes about 350,000 clones, about 92% of them detected once, and 3% to 5% sits in the top ten. The sequences come from peripheral blood, collected after recovery from COVID-19. The source is a human donor who had recovered from COVID-19.

The V and J genes are TRBV19 and TRBJ1-2; D may be TRBD1 (6 bases). Germline-derived CDR1 and CDR2 are LNHDA and SQIVND (reference sequence). Trimming stripped 3 bases from V and 8 bases from J, with 10 bases between. This CDR3 region has 12 residues. CDR3 in DNA: TGTGCCAGTAGTATTAGGGGGAAGGGCTACACCTTC. Its protein product is CASSIRGKGYTF.

V is TRBV20-1 and J is TRBJ1-2, with D hard to call. Trimming stripped 3 bases from V and 1 base from J, with 6 bases between. The CDR3 sequence is 12 residues long. The germline V gene has CDR1 DFQATT and CDR2 SNEGSKA (reference sequence). CDR3 DNA: TGCAGTGCTAGTGCCTTTAACTATGGCTACACCTTC. Translating it yields CSASAFNYGYTF.

The chain couples TRBV4-3 to TRBJ1-1; D ambiguous. The CDR3 loop spans 18 amino acids. The V end lost 0 bases, the J end lost 0 bases, and 17 bases lay between the germline ends. Germline values: CDR1 LGHNA, CDR2 YSLEER. The CDR3 region has the DNA TGCGCCAGCAGCCAAGAGGTAGGGTCACCTCAAATGAACACTGAAGCTTTCTTT. It translates to CASSQEVGSPQMNTEAFF.

The chain recombines TRBV28 with TRBJ1-1; maybe TRBD1 (5 bases). V lost 5 bases and J lost 5, with 12 bases in between. Looked up from germline, CDR1 is MDHEN and CDR2 is SYDVKM. The CDR3 covers 13 residues. DNA of the CDR3: TGTGCCAGCAGTCCCAGGGTACTTACTGAAGCTTTCTTT. Its protein product is CASSPRVLTEAFF.

Concerning this clone: Other DNA sequences of this sample code for an identical CDR3. This chain joins TRBV7-9 and TRBJ2-1; D not certain. Trimming took off 2 bases at V and 6 bases at J, with 5 bases between the two ends. The CDR3 contains 12 residues. Germline CDR1 is SEHNR and CDR2 is FQNEAQ (reference sequence). The DNA of the CDR3 is TGTGCCAGCAGCTTATCTGGCAATGAGCAGTTCTTC. Protein product: CASSLSGNEQFF.

V and J are TRBV6-5 and TRBJ1-1; 7 positions match TRBD1. The V segment lost 4 bases and the J segment 9 bases; nucleotides outside the gene matches: 2. Germline-derived CDR1 and CDR2 are MNHEY and SVGAGI. The CDR3 runs 11 residues. CDR3 coding DNA: TGTGCCAGCAGTTGGGGACAGCAAGCTTTCTTT. Its translation is CASSWGQQAFF.

This chain connects TRBV9 to TRBJ2-1, with D maybe TRBD2 (6 bases). The germline CDR1 and CDR2 sequences are SGDLS and YYNGEE. V was trimmed by 4 bases and J by 8 bases, leaving 16 bases between them. The CDR3 has 14 amino acids. The CDR3: CASSIPGARDEQFF. In nucleotides, the CDR3 is TGTGCCAGCAGCATTCCGGGAGCCCGGGATGAGCAGTTCTTC.

The chain couples TRBV29-1 to TRBJ2-1; D possibly corresponds to TRBD1 (6 bases). The CDR3 extends over 14 amino acids. Trimming took 7 bases from V and 4 from J, leaving 17 bases between them. Germline loops: CDR1 SQVTM, CDR2 ANQGSEA. The CDR3 reads CSAGFRGSYNEQFF. The CDR3 DNA follows: TGCAGCGCCGGATTCAGGGGTTCATACAATGAGCAGTTCTTC.

V and J are TRBV12-5 and TRBJ2-5; no definite D call. CDR3 length: 14 amino acids. V was clipped by 7 bases and J by 2 bases, with 14 bases between them. CDR1 is LGHNT, CDR2 FRNRAP, per germline. Here the CDR3 reads CASASGSSQETQYF. Written as DNA, the CDR3 is TGTGCTAGTGCCTCCGGGTCTTCTCAAGAGACCCAGTACTTC. The whole variable domain, remainder taken from reference TRBV12-5 and TRBJ2-5, is DARVTQTPRHKVTEMGQEVTMRCQPILGHNTVFWYRQTMMQGLELLAYFRNRAPLDDSGMPKDRFSAEMPDATLATLKIQPSEPRDSAVYFCASASGSSQETQYFGPGTRLLVL.

The chain joins TRBV6-2 or TRBV6-3 to TRBJ2-5; no clear D gene. This CDR3 contains 14 residues. V shed 6 bases and J shed 5 bases, with 16 bases lying between them. The germline V gene encodes CDR1 MNHEY and CDR2 SVGEGT. The CDR3 reads CASSKVGPAETQYF. The CDR3 DNA follows: TGTGCCAGCAGCAAGGTTGGGCCTGCCGAGACCCAGTACTTC.

This chain joins TRBV18 and TRBJ1-3; TRBD1 is a possible D gene (6 bases). V shed 5 bases and J shed 2 bases, with 22 bases lying between them. The CDR3 loop spans 18 amino acids. In germline, CDR1 is KGHSH, CDR2 LQKENI. The CDR3 DNA sequence: TGTGCCAGCTCATCCCTACCAGATAGTCCAGGGGCTGGAAACACCATATATTTT. It is translated as CASSSLPDSPGAGNTIYF.

This chain connects TRBV11-2 to TRBJ2-1; D is tentatively TRBD1 or TRBD2 (5 bases each). This CDR3 has 13 residues. The germline V gene has CDR1 SGHAT and CDR2 FQNNGV. V shed 6 bases and J shed 6 bases, with 12 bases lying between them. CDR3 coding DNA: TGTGCCAGCAGATCGCAGGGACGCAATGAGCAGTTCTTC. Translated: CASRSQGRNEQFF.

The rearrangement joins TRBV9 to TRBJ1-6; maybe TRBD1 (5 bases). V dropped 5 bases and J dropped 0 bases, with 9 bases sitting between them. The length of the CDR3 is 15 residues. Looked up from germline, CDR1 is SGDLS and CDR2 is YYNGEE. This CDR3 reads CASSEGVSYNSPLHF. For the CDR3, the DNA is TGTGCCAGCAGTGAAGGGGTCTCCTATAATTCACCCCTCCACTTT.